This TCR beta chain was sequenced during a study of graft-versus-host responses after intestinal transplantation. Study context: All recipients were transplanted with multivisceral, liver-intestinal, or isolated intestinal grafts. Recipients across the board were started on anti-thymocyte globulin induction, then kept on tacrolimus and steroids for two to four years.

Trimming left V 7 bases short and J 8 bases short, with 21 bases between. The CDR3 runs 14 residues. CDR1 and CDR2 from the germline V gene are SGHNT and YYREEE (reference sequence). Sequenced by immunoSEQ multiplex PCR; TCRdb stores in-frame clones only, minus some. Here the sample spans just over 95,000 clones, 80% to 95% being singletons. Study findings and constraints: Recipient marrow held GvH clones, some first seen in ileum or blood.

In the case of this clone: Antigen: not known.

The chain joins TRBV5-4 to TRBJ1-2; D possibly corresponds to TRBD1 (5 bases). The source of this sequence is a human donor who received an intestinal transplant. The input for sequencing was unstimulated CD4+ T cells sorted from spleen or lymph node cells, taken before intestinal transplant. The CDR3 protein is CASGGNPAGAGYTF. The CDR3 region has the DNA TGTGCCAGCGGAGGGAACCCGGCCGGGGCAGGCTACACCTTC.